This record covers a single T cell receptor (beta chain). Antigen specificity is unknown. Produced via immunoSEQ multiplex PCR; TCRdb's table is partial and in-frame only. The sample has about 460,000 clones; around 77% are singletons. These data belong to a study of shared clonotypes between healthy human individuals. Study results and caveats: Few donors limited the genetic and exposure-history diversity represented.

Germline V gene sequence: CDR1 LNHDA, CDR2 SQIVND (reference sequence). Trimming cost V 5 bases and J 3 bases, with 11 bases left between them. The CDR3 covers 13 residues. The sequenced sample was PBMCs. This TCR was recovered from a middle-aged woman in good health. Some clones in this sample may be carry-over from other donors' samples. This chain links TRBV19 with TRBJ2-7; no definite D call. The CDR3 loop reads CASSGNTFYEQYF. CDR3 nucleotides: TGTGCCAGTAGTGGGAACACTTTCTACGAGCAGTACTTC.